A single sample is the source of the 7 T cell receptor beta chains below, sequenced in a study of cytomegalovirus exposure and HLA in healthy donors. Vbeta (60) and Jbeta (13) primers were used in the PCR. The table came from immunoSEQ multiplex PCR; TCRdb's copy has only in-frame clones and leaves some out. The sample carries 130,000 to 150,000 clones, almost 80% recorded once. The sample comprised PBMCs. Receptors were obtained from a woman aged 25 to 39 in good health and CMV-seronegative.

The chain joins TRBV7-8 to TRBJ1-1; D remains unclear. Germline CDR1 SGHVS, CDR2 FQNEAQ. The CDR3 has 16 amino acids. V shed 7 bases and J shed 0 bases, with 18 bases lying between them. CDR3 amino acids: CASNPGETAMNTEAFF. The CDR3 nucleotides read TGTGCCAGCAACCCCGGGGAGACCGCCATGAACACTGAAGCTTTCTTT. The entire variable domain, with the rest obtained from reference TRBV7-8 and TRBJ1-1, is as follows: GAGVSQSPRYKVAKRGQDVALRCDPISGHVSLFWYQQALGQGPEFLTYFQNEAQLDKSGLPSDRFFAERPEGSVSTLKIQRTQQEDSAVYLCASNPGETAMNTEAFFGQGTRLTVV.

This chain uses TRBV6-1 with TRBJ1-5; 9 bases align to TRBD1. CDR1 is MNHNS and CDR2 is SASEGT in the germline V gene. CDR3 length: 13 amino acids. The trim removed 5 bases at V and 6 bases at J, leaving 2 bases unmatched. The CDR3 spells CASSRQGGQPQHF. DNA for the CDR3: TGTGCCAGCAGTAGACAGGGGGGTCAGCCCCAGCATTTT.

V usage is TRBV5-8 and J usage is TRBJ1-3, with a possible D match to TRBD1 (5 bases). The V end was cut by 2 bases, the J end by 3 bases, with 12 bases between. This CDR3 contains 15 residues. Germline loops: CDR1 SGHTS, CDR2 YDEGEE. The CDR3 DNA is TGTGCCAGCAGCTTCGGATCCGGGGGTGGAAACACCATATATTTT. This sequence encodes CASSFGSGGGNTIYF.

V usage is TRBV14 and J usage is TRBJ2-7; the match to TRBD1 covers 10 bases. The germline V gene encodes CDR1 SGHDN and CDR2 FVKESK. The CDR3 loop spans 15 amino acids. J gave up 3 bases and V 3 bases, and 5 bases lay outside the gene matches. This CDR3 reads CASSQGQGLRYEQYF. CDR3 DNA: TGTGCCAGCAGCCAGGGACAGGGGTTGCGCTACGAGCAGTACTTC.

The rearrangement links TRBV20-1 to TRBJ1-4; no clear D. The V and J ends lost 0 bases and 13 bases respectively, with 9 bases between them. Germline lookup yields CDR1 DFQATT and CDR2 SNEGSKA (reference sequence). This CDR3 is built from 11 residues. CDR3 in amino acids: CSARDPAGLFF. The CDR3 nucleotides read TGCAGTGCTAGAGATCCGGCAGGACTGTTTTTT.

The rearrangement uses TRBV7-9 and TRBJ2-3, with 8 bases identical to TRBD1. With V trimmed by 4 bases and J by 3 bases, 12 bases remained unmatched. CDR1 is SEHNR, CDR2 FQNEAQ, per germline (reference sequence). CDR3 length equals 17 residues. In nucleotides, the CDR3 is TGTGCCAGCAGCTCCCTACAGGGGGTAGGGAAAACAGATACGCAGTATTTT. It yields the protein CASSSLQGVGKTDTQYF.

V is TRBV9 and J is TRBJ2-1; 12 bases are shared with TRBD2. CDR3 length equals 15 residues. Germline V gene lookup returns CDR1 SGDLS and CDR2 YYNGEE. Unmatched junction bases numbered 6, after V lost 2 bases and J lost 9 bases. CDR3 protein: CASSVLAGGHSEQFF. As DNA, the CDR3 is TGTGCCAGCAGCGTGCTAGCGGGGGGGCATAGTGAGCAGTTCTTC. The full variable domain, its missing parts supplied by reference TRBV9 and TRBJ2-1, is DSGVTQTPKHLITATGQRVTLRCSPRSGDLSVYWYQQSLDQGLQFLIQYYNGEERAKGNILERFSAQQFPDLHSELNLSSLELGDSALYFCASSVLAGGHSEQFFGPGTRLTVL.